This is a list of T cell receptor beta chains from one sample in a study of cytomegalovirus exposure and HLA in healthy donors. Profiling relied on immunoSEQ multiplex PCR, and the TCRdb table lists in-frame clones only, not all of them. The sample lists approximately 160,000 clones, around 82% occurring once. The material sequenced was PBMCs. The origin of the receptors is a woman between 45 and 65 years old in good health and CMV-seropositive. Each CDR3 is given with its conserved first and last residue. D genes are given only for firm matches. Size is omitted from some rows. Given values are once, few, many or a class for expanded clones.

d_gene	v_gene	abundance	j_gene	CDR3aa	CDR3nt
.	TRBV28	.	TRBJ1-5	CASSKGRLNQPQHF	TGTGCCAGCAGTAAAGGCAGGCTGAATCAGCCCCAGCATTTT
.	TRBV18	.	TRBJ1-1	CASSPLQHTEAFF	TGTGCCAGCTCACCACTACAGCACACTGAAGCTTTCTTT
.	TRBV7-9	.	TRBJ2-7	CASSLWRNGRSYEQYF	TGTGCCAGCAGCTTATGGAGAAACGGCCGCTCCTACGAGCAGTACTTC
TRBD1	TRBV18	.	TRBJ2-3	CASSDGKGADTQYF	TGTGCCAGCTCGGACGGTAAGGGGGCGGATACGCAGTATTTT
.	TRBV10-3	.	TRBJ1-5	CAISEQAQPQHF	TGTGCCATCAGTGAACAGGCTCAGCCCCAGCATTTT
TRBD1	TRBV6-1	.	TRBJ2-1	CASSGQGALSYNEQFF	TGTGCCAGCAGTGGTCAGGGGGCCCTCTCCTACAATGAGCAGTTCTTC
TRBD1	TRBV10-1	few	TRBJ1-2	CASSDGQDNYGYTF	TGCGCCAGCAGTGACGGACAGGATAACTATGGCTACACCTTC
.	TRBV6-5	.	TRBJ2-1	CASSPASSSYNEQFF	TGTGCCAGCAGTCCCGCATCTAGCTCCTACAATGAGCAGTTCTTC
.	TRBV10-3	.	TRBJ1-1	CASRGRGPEAFF	TGTGCCTCGAGGGGGAGAGGGCCTGAAGCTTTCTTT
TRBD2	TRBV4-1	.	TRBJ2-5	CASSQLQAGGQETQYF	TGCGCCAGCAGCCAACTCCAAGCGGGGGGGCAAGAGACCCAGTACTTC
TRBD1	TRBV4-2	.	TRBJ1-1	CASSSITGQGAQGGTEAFF	TGTGCCAGCAGCTCCATTACGGGACAGGGGGCGCAAGGCGGCACTGAAGCTTTCTTT
TRBD2	TRBV4-1	.	TRBJ2-1	CASSQIAGVVDEQFF	TGCGCCAGCAGCCAAATAGCGGGGGTTGTTGATGAGCAGTTCTTC
.	TRBV5-1	.	TRBJ2-5	CASSHGSTQETQYF	TGCGCCAGCAGCCACGGGTCAACCCAAGAGACCCAGTACTTC
.	TRBV10-3	once	TRBJ2-7	CAISEMGPPYEQYF	TGTGCCATCAGTGAGATGGGCCCACCCTACGAGCAGTACTTC
.	TRBV27	.	TRBJ2-7	CASSSTGSYEQYF	TGTGCCAGCAGTTCAACAGGGTCCTACGAGCAGTACTTC
.	TRBV7-7	.	TRBJ2-5	CASSLAVAEGETQYF	TGTGCTAGCAGCTTAGCGGTAGCGGAGGGAGAGACCCAGTACTTC
.	TRBV6-5	.	TRBJ2-7	CASSYRAGRHEQYF	TGTGCCAGCAGTTATCGGGCGGGGCGGCACGAGCAGTACTTC
TRBD1	TRBV7-9	.	TRBJ2-5	CASSFDRGETQYF	TGTGCCAGCAGCTTTGACAGGGGAGAGACCCAGTACTTC